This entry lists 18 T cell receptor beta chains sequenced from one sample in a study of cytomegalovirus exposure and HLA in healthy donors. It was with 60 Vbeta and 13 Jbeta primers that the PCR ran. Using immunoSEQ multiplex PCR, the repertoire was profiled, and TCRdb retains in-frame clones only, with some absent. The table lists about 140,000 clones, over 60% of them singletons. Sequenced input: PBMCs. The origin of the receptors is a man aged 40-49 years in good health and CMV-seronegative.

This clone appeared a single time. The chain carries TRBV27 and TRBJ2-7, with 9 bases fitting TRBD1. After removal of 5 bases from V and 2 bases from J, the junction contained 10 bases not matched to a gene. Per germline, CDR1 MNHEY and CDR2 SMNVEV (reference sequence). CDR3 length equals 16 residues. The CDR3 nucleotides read TGTGCCAGCAGTCCTCTACCGGGACAGGGTACCTACGAGCAGTACTTC. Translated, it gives CASSPLPGQGTYEQYF.

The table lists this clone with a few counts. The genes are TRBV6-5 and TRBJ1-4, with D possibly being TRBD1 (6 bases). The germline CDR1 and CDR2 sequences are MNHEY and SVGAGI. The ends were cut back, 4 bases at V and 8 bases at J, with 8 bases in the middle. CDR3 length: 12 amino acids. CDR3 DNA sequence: TGTGCCAGCAGTTTACAGGGAGAAAAACTGTTTTTT. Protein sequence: CASSLQGEKLFF.

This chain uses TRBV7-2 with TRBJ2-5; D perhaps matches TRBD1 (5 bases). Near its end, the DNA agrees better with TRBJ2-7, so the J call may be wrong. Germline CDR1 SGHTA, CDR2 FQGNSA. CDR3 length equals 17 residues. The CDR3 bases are TGTGCCAGCAGCTTACACACCGGCAGGGCAGGGTGGAACGAGCAGTACTTC. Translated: CASSLHTGRAGWNEQYF.

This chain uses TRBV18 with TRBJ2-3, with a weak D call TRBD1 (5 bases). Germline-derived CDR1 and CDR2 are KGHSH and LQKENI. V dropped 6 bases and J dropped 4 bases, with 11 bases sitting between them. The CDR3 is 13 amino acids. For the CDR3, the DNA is TGTGCCAGCTCTCTCGGACAAGCAGATACGCAGTATTTT. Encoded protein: CASSLGQADTQYF.

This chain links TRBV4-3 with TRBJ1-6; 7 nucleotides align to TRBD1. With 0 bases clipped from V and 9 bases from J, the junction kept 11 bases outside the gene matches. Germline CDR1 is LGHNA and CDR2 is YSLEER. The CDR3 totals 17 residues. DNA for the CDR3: TGCGCCAGCAGCCAAGATTGGTCACAGGGGCATGGTTCACCCCTCCACTTT. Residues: CASSQDWSQGHGSPLHF.

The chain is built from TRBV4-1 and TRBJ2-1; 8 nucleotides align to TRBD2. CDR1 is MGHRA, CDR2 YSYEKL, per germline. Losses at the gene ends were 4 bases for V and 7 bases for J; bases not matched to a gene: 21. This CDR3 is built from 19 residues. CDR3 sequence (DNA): TGCGCCAGCAGCCGCACCCCGGCCCCGAGCGCCCCGGGGGGGAATGAGCAGTTCTTC. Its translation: CASSRTPAPSAPGGNEQFF.

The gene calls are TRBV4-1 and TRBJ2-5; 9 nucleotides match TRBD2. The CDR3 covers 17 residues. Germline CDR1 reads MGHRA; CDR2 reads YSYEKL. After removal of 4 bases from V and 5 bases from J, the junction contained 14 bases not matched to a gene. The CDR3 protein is CASSLGIAGALGETQYF. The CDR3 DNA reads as TGCGCCAGCAGCCTCGGGATAGCGGGAGCCCTCGGGGAGACCCAGTACTTC.

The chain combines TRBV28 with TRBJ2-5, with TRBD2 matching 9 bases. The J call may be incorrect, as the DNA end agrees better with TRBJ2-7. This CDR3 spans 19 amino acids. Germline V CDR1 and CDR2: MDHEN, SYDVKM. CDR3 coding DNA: TGTGCCAGCAGTGAAATTAGGTCTAGCGGGGCTCTTAGCTCCTACGAGCAGTACTTC. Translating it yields CASSEIRSSGALSSYEQYF.

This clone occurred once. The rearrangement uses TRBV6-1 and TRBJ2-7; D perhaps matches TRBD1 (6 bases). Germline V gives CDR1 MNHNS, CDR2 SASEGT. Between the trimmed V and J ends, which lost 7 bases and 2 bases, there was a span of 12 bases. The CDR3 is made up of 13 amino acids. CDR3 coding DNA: TGTGCCAGCAATATCAGGGGTCCCTACGAGCAGTACTTC. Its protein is CASNIRGPYEQYF.

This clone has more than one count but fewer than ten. The CDR3 protein is CASSSGQNYGYTF. CDR3 bases: TGTGCCAGCAGCTCGGGACAAAACTATGGCTACACCTTC. This rearrangement joins TRBV7-9 to TRBJ1-2; TRBD1 might be the D (6 bases). V dropped 4 bases and J dropped 2 bases, with 8 bases sitting between them. Germline CDR1 SEHNR, CDR2 FQNEAQ (reference sequence). The CDR3 length is 13 residues.

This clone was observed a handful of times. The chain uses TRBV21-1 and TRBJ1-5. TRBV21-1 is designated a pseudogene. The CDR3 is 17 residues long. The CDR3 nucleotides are TGTGCCAGCAGCAAAACGGCATCGGGGTTTAGCAATCAGCCCCAGCATTTT. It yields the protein CASSKTASGFSNQPQHF.

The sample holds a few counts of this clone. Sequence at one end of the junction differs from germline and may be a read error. CDR3 in DNA: TGTGCCAGCAGCGTAGCGTACCAACGACTAGCGGGAATGGAGACCCAGTACTTC. Translation: CASSVAYQRLAGMETQYF. The J gene is TRBJ2-5, the V gene TRBV7-9; 11 bases are a match to TRBD2. The CDR3 loop spans 18 amino acids. Germline CDR1 reads SEHNR; CDR2 reads FQNEAQ (reference sequence).

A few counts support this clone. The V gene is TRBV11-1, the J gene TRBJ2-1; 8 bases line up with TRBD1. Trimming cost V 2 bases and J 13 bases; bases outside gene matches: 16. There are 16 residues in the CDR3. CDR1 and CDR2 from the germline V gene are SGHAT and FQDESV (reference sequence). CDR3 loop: CASSLIQGAPFIVQFF. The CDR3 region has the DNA TGTGCCAGCAGCTTAATTCAGGGGGCTCCGTTTATCGTCCAGTTCTTC.

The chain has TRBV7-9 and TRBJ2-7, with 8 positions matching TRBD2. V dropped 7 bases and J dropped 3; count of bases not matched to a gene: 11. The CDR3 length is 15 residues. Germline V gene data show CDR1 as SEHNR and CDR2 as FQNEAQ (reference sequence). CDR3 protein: CASNNGGLGDYEQYF. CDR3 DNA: TGTGCCAGCAACAACGGGGGACTAGGGGACTACGAGCAGTACTTC.

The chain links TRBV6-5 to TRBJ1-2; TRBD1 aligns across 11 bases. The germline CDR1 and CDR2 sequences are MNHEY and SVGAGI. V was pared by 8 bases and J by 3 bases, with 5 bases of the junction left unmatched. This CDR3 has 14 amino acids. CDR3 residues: CASRGQGAYYGYTF. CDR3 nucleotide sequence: TGTGCCAGCCGAGGACAGGGGGCCTACTATGGCTACACCTTC.

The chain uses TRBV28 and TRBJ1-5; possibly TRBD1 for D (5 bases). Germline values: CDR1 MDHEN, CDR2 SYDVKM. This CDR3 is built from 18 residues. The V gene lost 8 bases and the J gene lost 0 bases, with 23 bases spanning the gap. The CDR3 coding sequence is TGTGCCAGCTCCCCCCAGGGTGGGACTTCGCTTAGCAATCAGCCCCAGCATTTT. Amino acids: CASSPQGGTSLSNQPQHF. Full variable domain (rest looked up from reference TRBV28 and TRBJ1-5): DVKVTQSSRYLVKRTGEKVFLECVQDMDHENMFWYRQDPGLGLRLIYFSYDVKMKEKGDIPEGYSVSREKKERFSLILESASTNQTSMYLCASSPQGGTSLSNQPQHFGDGTRLSIL.

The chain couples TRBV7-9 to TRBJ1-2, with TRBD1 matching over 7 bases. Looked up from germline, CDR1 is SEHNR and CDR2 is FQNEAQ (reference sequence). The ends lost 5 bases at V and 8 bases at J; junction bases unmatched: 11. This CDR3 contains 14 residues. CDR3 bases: TGTGCCAGCAGCACCCAACAGGGGTTACAGGGCTACACCTTC. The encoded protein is CASSTQQGLQGYTF.

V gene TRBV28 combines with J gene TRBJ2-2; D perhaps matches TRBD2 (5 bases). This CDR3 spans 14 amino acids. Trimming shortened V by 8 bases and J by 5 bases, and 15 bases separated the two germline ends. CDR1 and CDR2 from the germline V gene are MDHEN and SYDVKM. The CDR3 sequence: CASRRGDRTGELFF. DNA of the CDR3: TGTGCCAGCCGACGGGGAGATAGGACCGGGGAGCTGTTTTTT.